This TCR beta chain was observed in a study of molecular identifiers for immune sequencing clone quantification. It was from around 20,000 to 1,000,000 sorted cells, with 10%, 30% or 50% RNA, that naive CD8 libraries came. Study-wide findings and caveats: Clones above 20 RNA copies held over 99% of effector molecules, under 1% in naive cells.

CDR1 is MDHEN, CDR2 SYDVKM, per germline. The CDR3 covers 14 residues. The trim removed 8 bases at V and 1 base at J, leaving 8 bases unmatched. TCRdb passed the PCR reads through MiXCR, listing each CDR3 protein once. The sample has 60,000 to 70,000 distinct CDR3 sequences, under 20% seen once. This clonotype was seen at least ten times. Its cognate antigen is unknown. The sequence came from a human donor in good health. Some libraries in this study had Jurkat cell RNA spiked in. The sample taken for sequencing was naive CD8+ T cells from blood, with Jurkat cell RNA spiked in. Noted subset: FACS-sorted CD8+CD4-CCR7+CD45RA+ naive T cells. The chain employs TRBV28 and TRBJ2-7; 7 nucleotides align to TRBD1. CDR3 amino acids: CASADRVGSYEQYF. CDR3 DNA sequence: TGTGCCAGCGCTGACAGGGTTGGGTCCTACGAGCAGTACTTC.